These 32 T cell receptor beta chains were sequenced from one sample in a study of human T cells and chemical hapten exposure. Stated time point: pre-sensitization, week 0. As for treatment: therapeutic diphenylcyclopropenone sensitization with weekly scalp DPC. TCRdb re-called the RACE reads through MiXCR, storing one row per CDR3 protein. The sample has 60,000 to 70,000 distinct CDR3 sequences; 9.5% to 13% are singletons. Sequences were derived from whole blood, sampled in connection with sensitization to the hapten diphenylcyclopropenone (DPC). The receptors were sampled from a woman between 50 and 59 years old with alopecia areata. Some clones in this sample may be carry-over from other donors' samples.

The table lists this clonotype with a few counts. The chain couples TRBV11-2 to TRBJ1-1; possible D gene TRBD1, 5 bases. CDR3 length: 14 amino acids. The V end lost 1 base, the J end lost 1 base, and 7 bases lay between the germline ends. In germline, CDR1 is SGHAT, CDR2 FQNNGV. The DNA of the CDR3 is TGTGCCAGCAGCTTAGGCAGGGCGAACACTGAAGCTTTCTTT. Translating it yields CASSLGRANTEAFF.

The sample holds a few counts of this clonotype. CDR3 protein: CASSLSRKTQYF. The DNA of the CDR3 is TGTGCCAGCAGCTTGTCTCGGAAGACCCAGTACTTC. The V gene is TRBV5-4, the J gene TRBJ2-5, with no clear D. V lost 1 base to trimming and J lost 6 bases, with 7 bases between them. Germline V lookup: CDR1 SGHNT, CDR2 YYREEE (reference sequence). The CDR3 is 12 amino acids.

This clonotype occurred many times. The CDR3 DNA reads TGTGCCAGCAGCCTTTTAGCAACTAATGAAAAACTGTTTTTT. Amino acids: CASSLLATNEKLFF. J is TRBJ1-4 and V is TRBV6-6; D uncertain. Trimming pared 6 bases from V and 0 bases from J, leaving 8 bases between. The CDR3 spans 14 residues. Per germline, CDR1 MNHNY and CDR2 SVGAGI (reference sequence).

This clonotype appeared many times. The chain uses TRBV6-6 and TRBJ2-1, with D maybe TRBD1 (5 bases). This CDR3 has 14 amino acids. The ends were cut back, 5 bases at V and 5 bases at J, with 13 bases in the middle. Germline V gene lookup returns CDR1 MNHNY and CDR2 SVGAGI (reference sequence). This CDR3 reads CASSRGRPDNEQFF. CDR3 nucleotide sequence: TGTGCCAGCAGTAGGGGCCGCCCGGACAATGAGCAGTTCTTC.

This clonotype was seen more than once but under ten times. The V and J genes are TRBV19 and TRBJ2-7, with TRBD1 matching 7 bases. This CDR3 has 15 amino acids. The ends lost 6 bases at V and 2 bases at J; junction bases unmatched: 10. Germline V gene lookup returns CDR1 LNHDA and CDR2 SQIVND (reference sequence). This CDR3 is CASRTRDSYPYEQYF. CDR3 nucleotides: TGTGCCAGTAGGACCCGGGACAGTTACCCCTACGAGCAGTACTTC.

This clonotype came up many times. The CDR3 coding sequence is TGTGCCAGCAGTTACCTACCGGGGACAGGTCTTTTTCCCCAGCATTTT. Translation: CASSYLPGTGLFPQHF. The chain has TRBV6-6 and TRBJ1-5, with 8 bases lining up with TRBD1. Germline CDR1 reads MNHNY; CDR2 reads SVGAGI (reference sequence). V was pared by 2 bases and J by 10 bases, with 13 bases of the junction left unmatched. The CDR3 consists of 16 residues.

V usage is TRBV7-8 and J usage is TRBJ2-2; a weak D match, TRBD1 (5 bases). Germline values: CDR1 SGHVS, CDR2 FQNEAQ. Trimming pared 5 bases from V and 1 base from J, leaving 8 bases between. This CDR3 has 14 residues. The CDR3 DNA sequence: TGTGCCAGCAGCATCACAGGGAACACCGGGGAGCTGTTTTTT. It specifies CASSITGNTGELFF.

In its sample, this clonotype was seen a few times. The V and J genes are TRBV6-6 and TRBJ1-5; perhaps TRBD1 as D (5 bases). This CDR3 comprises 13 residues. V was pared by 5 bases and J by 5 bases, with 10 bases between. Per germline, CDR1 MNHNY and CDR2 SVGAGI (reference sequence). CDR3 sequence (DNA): TGTGCCAGCAGTGCAGGGACTTATCAGCCCCAGCATTTT. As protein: CASSAGTYQPQHF.

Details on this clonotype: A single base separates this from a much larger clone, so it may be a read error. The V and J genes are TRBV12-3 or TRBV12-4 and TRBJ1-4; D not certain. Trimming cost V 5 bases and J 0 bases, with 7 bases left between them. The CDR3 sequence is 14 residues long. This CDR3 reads CASSAQATNEKLFF. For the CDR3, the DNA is TGTGCCAGCAGTGCCCAAGCAACTAATGAAAAACTGTTTTTT.

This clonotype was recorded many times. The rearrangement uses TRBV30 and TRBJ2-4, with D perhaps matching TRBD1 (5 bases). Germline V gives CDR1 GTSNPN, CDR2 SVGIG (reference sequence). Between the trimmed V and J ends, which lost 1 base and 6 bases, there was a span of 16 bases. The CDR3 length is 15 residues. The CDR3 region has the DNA TGTGCCTGGAGTGAGGGGCAGGCTGTGTTAAACATTCAGTACTTC. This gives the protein CAWSEGQAVLNIQYF. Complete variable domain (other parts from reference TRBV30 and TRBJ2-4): SQTIHQWPATLVQPVGSPLSLECTVEGTSNPNLYWYRQAAGRGLQLLFYSVGIGQISSEVPQNLSASRPQDRQFILSSKKLLLSDSGFYLCAWSEGQAVLNIQYFGAGTRLSVL.

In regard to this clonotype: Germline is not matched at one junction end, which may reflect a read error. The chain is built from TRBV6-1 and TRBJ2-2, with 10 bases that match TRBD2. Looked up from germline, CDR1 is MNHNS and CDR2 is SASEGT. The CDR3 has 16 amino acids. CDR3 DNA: TGTGCTAGCAAGATTACTAGCGGGACGAACACCGGGGAGCTGTTTTTT. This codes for CASKITSGTNTGELFF.

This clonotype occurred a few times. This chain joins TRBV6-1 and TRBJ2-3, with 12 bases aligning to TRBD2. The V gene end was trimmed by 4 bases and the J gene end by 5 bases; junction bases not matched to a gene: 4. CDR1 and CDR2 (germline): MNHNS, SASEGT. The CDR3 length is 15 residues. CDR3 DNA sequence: TGTGCCAGCAGTGCCCGGGGACTAGCGGGAGATACGCAGTATTTT. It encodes CASSARGLAGDTQYF.

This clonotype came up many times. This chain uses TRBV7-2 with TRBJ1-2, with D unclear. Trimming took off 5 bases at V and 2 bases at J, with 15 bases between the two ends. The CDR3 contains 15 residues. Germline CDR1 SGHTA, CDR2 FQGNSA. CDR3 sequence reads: CASSPPTSANYGYTF. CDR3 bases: TGTGCCAGCAGCCCCCCGACAAGTGCCAACTATGGCTACACCTTC.

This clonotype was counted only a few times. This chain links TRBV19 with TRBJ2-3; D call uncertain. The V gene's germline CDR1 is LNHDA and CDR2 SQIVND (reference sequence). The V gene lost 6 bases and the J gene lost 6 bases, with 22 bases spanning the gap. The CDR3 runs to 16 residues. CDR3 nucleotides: TGTGCCAGTAGCCCCGAGGCGGCCTCTGCACGGGATACGCAGTATTTT. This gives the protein CASSPEAASARDTQYF. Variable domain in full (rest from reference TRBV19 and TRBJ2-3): DGGITQSPKYLFRKEGQNVTLSCEQNLNHDAMYWYRQDPGQGLRLIYYSQIVNDFQKGDIAEGYSVSREKKESFPLTVTSAQKNPTAFYLCASSPEAASARDTQYFGPGTRLTVL.

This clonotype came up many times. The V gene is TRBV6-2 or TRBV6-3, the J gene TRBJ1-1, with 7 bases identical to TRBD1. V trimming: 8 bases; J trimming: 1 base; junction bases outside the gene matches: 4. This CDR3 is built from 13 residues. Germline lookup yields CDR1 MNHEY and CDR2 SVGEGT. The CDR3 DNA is TGTGCCAGCGCCGGGACAGCGAACACTGAAGCTTTCTTT. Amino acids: CASAGTANTEAFF.

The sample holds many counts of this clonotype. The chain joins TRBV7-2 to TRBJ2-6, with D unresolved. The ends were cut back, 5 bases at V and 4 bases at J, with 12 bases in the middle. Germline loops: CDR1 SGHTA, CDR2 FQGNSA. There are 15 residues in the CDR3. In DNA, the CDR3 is TGTGCCAGCAGCCTTCGCCGCGACGGGGCCAACGTCCTGACTTTC. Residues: CASSLRRDGANVLTF.

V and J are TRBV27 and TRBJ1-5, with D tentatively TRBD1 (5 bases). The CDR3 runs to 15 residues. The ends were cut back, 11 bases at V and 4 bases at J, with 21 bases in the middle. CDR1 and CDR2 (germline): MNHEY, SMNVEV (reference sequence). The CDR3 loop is CAASRWPRGNQPQHF. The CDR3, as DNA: TGTGCCGCCTCTCGGTGGCCCCGGGGGAATCAGCCCCAGCATTTT.

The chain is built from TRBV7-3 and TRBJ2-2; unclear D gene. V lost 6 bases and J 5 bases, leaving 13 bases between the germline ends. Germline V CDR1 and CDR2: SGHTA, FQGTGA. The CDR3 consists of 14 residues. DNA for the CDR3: TGTGCCAGCAGTACTACACTGGGGACCGGGGAGCTGTTTTTT. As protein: CASSTTLGTGELFF.

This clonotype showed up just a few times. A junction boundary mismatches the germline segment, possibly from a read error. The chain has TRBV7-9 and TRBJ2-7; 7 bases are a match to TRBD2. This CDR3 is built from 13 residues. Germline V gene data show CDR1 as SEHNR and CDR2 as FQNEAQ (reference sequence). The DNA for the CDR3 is TGTGCCAGCACCTTACCCGGGGGGTACGAGCAGTACTTC. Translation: CASTLPGGYEQYF.

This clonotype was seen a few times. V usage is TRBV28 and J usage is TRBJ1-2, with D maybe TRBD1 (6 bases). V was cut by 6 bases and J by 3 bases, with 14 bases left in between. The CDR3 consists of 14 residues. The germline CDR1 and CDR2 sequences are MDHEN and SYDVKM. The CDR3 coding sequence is TGTGCCAGCAGCTCCTTACAGGGCGACTATGGCTACACCTTC. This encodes CASSSLQGDYGYTF.

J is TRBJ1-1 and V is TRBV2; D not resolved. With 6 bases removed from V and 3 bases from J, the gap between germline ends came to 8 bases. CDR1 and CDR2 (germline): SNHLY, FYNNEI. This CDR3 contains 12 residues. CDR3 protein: CASRNRDTEAFF. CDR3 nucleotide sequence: TGTGCCAGCAGGAACCGGGACACTGAAGCTTTCTTT.

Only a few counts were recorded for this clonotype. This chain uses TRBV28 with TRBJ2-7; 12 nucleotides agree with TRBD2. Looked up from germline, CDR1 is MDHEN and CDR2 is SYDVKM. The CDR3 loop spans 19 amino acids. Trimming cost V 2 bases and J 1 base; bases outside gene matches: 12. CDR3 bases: TGTGCCAGCAGTTTACCTCTATCTACTAGCGGGAGGATGTCCTACGAGCAGTACTTC. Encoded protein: CASSLPLSTSGRMSYEQYF.

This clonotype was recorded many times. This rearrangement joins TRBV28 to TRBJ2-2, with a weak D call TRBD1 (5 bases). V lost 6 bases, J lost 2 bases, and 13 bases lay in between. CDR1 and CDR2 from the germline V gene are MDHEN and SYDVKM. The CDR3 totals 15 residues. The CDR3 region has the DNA TGTGCCAGCAGCTCTGGTGGGGCCAACACCGGGGAGCTGTTTTTT. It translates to CASSSGGANTGELFF.

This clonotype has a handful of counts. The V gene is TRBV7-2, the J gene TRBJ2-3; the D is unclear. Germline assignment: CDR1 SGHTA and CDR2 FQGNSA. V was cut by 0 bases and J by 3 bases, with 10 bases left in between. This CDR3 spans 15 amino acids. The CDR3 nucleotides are TGTGCCAGCAGCTTAGCGGCGGTTCGGACAGATACGCAGTATTTT. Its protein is CASSLAAVRTDTQYF.

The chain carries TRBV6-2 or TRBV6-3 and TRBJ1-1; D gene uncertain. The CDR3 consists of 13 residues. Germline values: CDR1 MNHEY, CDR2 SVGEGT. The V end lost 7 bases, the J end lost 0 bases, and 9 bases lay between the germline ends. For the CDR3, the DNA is TGTGCCAGCACCATAGTGATGAACACTGAAGCTTTCTTT. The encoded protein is CASTIVMNTEAFF.

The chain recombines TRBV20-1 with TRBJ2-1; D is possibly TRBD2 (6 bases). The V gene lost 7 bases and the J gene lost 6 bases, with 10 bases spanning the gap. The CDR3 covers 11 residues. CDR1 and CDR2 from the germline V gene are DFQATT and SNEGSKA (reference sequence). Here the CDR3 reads CSVREINEQFF. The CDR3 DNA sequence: TGCAGTGTTCGGGAGATCAATGAGCAGTTCTTC.

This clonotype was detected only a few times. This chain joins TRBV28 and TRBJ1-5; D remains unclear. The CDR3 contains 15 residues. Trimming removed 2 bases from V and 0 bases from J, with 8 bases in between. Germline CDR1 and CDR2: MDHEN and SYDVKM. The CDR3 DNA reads TGTGCCAGCAGTTTAAGACTGTATAGCAATCAGCCCCAGCATTTT. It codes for CASSLRLYSNQPQHF. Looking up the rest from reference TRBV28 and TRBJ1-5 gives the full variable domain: DVKVTQSSRYLVKRTGEKVFLECVQDMDHENMFWYRQDPGLGLRLIYFSYDVKMKEKGDIPEGYSVSREKKERFSLILESASTNQTSMYLCASSLRLYSNQPQHFGDGTRLSIL.

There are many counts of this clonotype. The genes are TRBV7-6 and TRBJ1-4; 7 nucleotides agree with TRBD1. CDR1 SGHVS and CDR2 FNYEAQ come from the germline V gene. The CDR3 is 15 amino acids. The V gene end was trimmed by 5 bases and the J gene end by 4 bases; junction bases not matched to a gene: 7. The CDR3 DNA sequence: TGTGCCAGCAGCCCGATGACAGGGATTAATGAAAAACTGTTTTTT. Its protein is CASSPMTGINEKLFF.

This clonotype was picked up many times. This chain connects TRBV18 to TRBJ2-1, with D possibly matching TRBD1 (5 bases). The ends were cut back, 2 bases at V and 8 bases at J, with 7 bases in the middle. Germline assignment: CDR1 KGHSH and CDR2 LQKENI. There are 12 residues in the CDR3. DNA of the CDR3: TGTGCCAGCTCACCAAAAGGGGATGAGCAGTTCTTC. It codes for CASSPKGDEQFF.

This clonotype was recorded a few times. CDR3 loop: CASSELGQSSYNSPLHF. The CDR3 nucleotides are TGTGCCAGCAGCGAATTAGGACAAAGCTCCTATAATTCACCCCTCCACTTT. The chain is built from TRBV9 and TRBJ1-6; tentatively, D is TRBD1 (5 bases). Looked up from germline, CDR1 is SGDLS and CDR2 is YYNGEE. This CDR3 has 17 amino acids. Trimming removed 3 bases at V and 0 bases at J, with 13 bases between.

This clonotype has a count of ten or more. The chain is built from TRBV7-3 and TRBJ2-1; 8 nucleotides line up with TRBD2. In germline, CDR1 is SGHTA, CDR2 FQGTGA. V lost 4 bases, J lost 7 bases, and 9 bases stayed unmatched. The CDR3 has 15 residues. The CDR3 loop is CASSSSGSPSNEQFF. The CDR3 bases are TGTGCCAGCAGCTCAAGCGGGAGCCCCTCGAATGAGCAGTTCTTC.

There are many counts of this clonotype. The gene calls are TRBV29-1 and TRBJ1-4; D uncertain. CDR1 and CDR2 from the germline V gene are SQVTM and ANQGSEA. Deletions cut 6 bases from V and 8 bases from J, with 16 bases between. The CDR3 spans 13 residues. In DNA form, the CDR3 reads TGCAGCGTCGCACAGAGATTAGGGGAAAAACTGTTTTTT. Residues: CSVAQRLGEKLFF.